Following are 2 T cell receptor beta chains from one sample sequenced in a study of long-term antiretroviral therapy in people with HIV. The assay, immunoSEQ v3.0, was run at survey level. Repertoires were generated with immunoSEQ multiplex PCR, while TCRdb's copy carries only in-frame clones and drops some. The sample has approximately 29,000 clones, 65% to 85% seen once. This specimen was unsorted PBMCs, taken 0.4 years after starting antiretroviral therapy. All receptors derive from a man aged 18 to 30 with HIV.

The rearrangement links TRBV5-1 to TRBJ1-1; D is undetermined. The CDR3 runs to 12 residues. The ends were cut back, 4 bases at V and 3 bases at J, with 7 bases in the middle. The germline CDR1 and CDR2 sequences are SGHRS and YFSETQ. As DNA, the CDR3 is TGCGCCAGCAGCGTTAAGGACACTGAAGCTTTCTTT. It codes for CASSVKDTEAFF.

The chain is built from TRBV21-1 and TRBJ2-7; TRBD2, as called in the table, went unchecked against the DNA. TRBV21-1 is a pseudogene. The CDR3 runs 14 residues. CDR3 bases: TGTGCCAGCAGCAATGGGAGGAGGGGCTACGAGCAGTACTTC. Encoded protein: CASSNGRRGYEQYF.